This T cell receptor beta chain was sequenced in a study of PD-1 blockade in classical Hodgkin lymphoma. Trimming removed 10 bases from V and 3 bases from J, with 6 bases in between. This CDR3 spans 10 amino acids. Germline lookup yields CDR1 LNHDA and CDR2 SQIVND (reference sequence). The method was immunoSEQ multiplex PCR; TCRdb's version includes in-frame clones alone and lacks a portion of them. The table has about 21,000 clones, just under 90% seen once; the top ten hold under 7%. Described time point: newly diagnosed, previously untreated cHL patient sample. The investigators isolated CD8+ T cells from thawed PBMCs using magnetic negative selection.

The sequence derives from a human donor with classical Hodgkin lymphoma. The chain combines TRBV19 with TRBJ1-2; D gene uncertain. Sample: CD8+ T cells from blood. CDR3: CATRYYGYTF. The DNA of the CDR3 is TGTGCCACCCGGTACTATGGCTACACCTTC. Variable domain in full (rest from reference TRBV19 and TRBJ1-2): DGGITQSPKYLFRKEGQNVTLSCEQNLNHDAMYWYRQDPGQGLRLIYYSQIVNDFQKGDIAEGYSVSREKKESFPLTVTSAQKNPTAFYLCATRYYGYTFGSGTRLTVV.